This T cell receptor beta chain was recorded in a study of shared clonotypes between healthy human individuals. At the level of the study: Donors, aged 18 to 49, were a couple of women and three men.

CDR3 length equals 15 residues. V was clipped by 4 bases and J by 2 bases, with 14 bases between them. In germline, CDR1 is MNHEY, CDR2 SMNVEV (reference sequence). Only in-frame clones appear in the TCRdb table, and some are missing; sequencing was by immunoSEQ multiplex PCR. The table includes 450,000 to 500,000 clones, over 65% detected once. This chain links TRBV27 with TRBJ1-1; no clear D. Sequenced material: PBMCs. This TCR was sampled from a woman aged 40 to 50 in good health. Some clones in this sample may be carry-over from other donors' samples. The CDR3 bases are TGTGCCAGCAGTTCCCTGAAGACAATTAACACTGAAGCTTTCTTT. Translating it yields CASSSLKTINTEAFF.